A single sample is the source of the 31 T cell receptor beta chains below, sequenced in a study of T-cell memory formation after mild COVID-19. TCRdb analysed the 5' RACE reads with MiXCR anew, one entry per CDR3 protein. Counted here are about 90,000 distinct CDR3 sequences, approximately 13% occurring once; the ten biggest clones make up over 25%. The sequenced sample was PBMCs or a T cell subset sorted from them (not recorded which). The source is an adult woman who had mild COVID-19 (a few samples of this study predate the infection). Cell type and time point are not known.

The chain links TRBV24-1 to TRBJ2-1, with TRBD1 matching 7 bases. Per germline, CDR1 KGHDR and CDR2 SFDVKD. Trimming at V came to 7 bases and at J to 10 bases, leaving 6 bases not matched to a gene. The CDR3 sequence is 12 residues long. In nucleotides, the CDR3 is TGTGCCACCAGCGTGACAGGGCCCGAGCAGTTCTTC. Translating gives CATSVTGPEQFF.

The chain couples TRBV7-2 to TRBJ2-7, with D possibly being TRBD2 (6 bases). Looked up from germline, CDR1 is SGHTA and CDR2 is FQGNSA. The CDR3 spans 16 residues. Trimming left V 5 bases short and J 0 bases short, with 17 bases between. Written as DNA, the CDR3 is TGTGCCAGCAGCCCCCGATACAGCGGGTTCTCCTACGAGCAGTACTTC. Its translation: CASSPRYSGFSYEQYF.

This clonotype showed up just a few times. The chain joins TRBV27 to TRBJ2-2; D may match TRBD1 or TRBD2 (5 bases each). CDR1 is MNHEY, CDR2 SMNVEV, per germline (reference sequence). The CDR3 covers 14 residues. Trimming pared 7 bases from V and 2 bases from J, leaving 11 bases between. This chain's CDR3 is CASTRESNTGELFF. CDR3 nucleotide sequence: TGTGCCAGCACCAGGGAGTCCAACACCGGGGAGCTGTTTTTT.

The chain combines TRBV29-1 with TRBJ1-2, with TRBD1 as a possible D gene (6 bases). V lost 3 bases, J lost 2 bases, and 31 bases lay in between. Germline V gene sequence: CDR1 SQVTM, CDR2 ANQGSEA. The CDR3 contains 20 residues. CDR3 region: CSVEEGLTGERYFTNYGYTF. The CDR3, as DNA: TGCAGCGTTGAGGAGGGGCTGACAGGAGAGAGATATTTTACGAACTATGGCTACACCTTC.

This clonotype showed up just a few times. V gene TRBV5-1 combines with J gene TRBJ2-3; 12 bases agree with TRBD1. The germline V gene encodes CDR1 SGHRS and CDR2 YFSETQ. The CDR3 is 17 residues long. With 2 bases clipped from V and 3 bases from J, the junction kept 7 bases outside the gene matches. DNA of the CDR3: TGCGCCAGCAGCTTTGGGGACAGGGGGCATGGAACAGATACGCAGTATTTT. Its translation: CASSFGDRGHGTDTQYF.

Many counts were recorded for this clonotype. The J gene is TRBJ2-1, the V gene TRBV5-1; 9 bases match TRBD1. CDR1 SGHRS and CDR2 YFSETQ come from the germline V gene. V gave up 6 bases and J gave up 3 bases; unmatched junction bases: 4. The CDR3 has 14 residues. CDR3 protein: CASTPGQGYNEQFF. CDR3 DNA sequence: TGCGCCAGCACTCCGGGACAGGGCTACAATGAGCAGTTCTTC.

Remarks on this clonotype: An end of the junction differs from the germline gene, which may be a read error. The chain combines TRBV7-6 with TRBJ2-2; 11 nucleotides line up with TRBD2. The CDR3 covers 16 residues. CDR1 and CDR2 from the germline V gene are SGHVS and FNYEAQ. The CDR3 DNA sequence: TGTGCCAGCAGCCCCCTAGCGGGGGGTGGCACCGGAGAGCTGTTTTTT. This sequence encodes CASSPLAGGGTGELFF.

This chain joins TRBV28 and TRBJ2-7, with 12 bases that match TRBD2. The J segment lost 0 bases and the V segment lost 8 bases, leaving 5 bases of the junction unmatched. The V gene's germline CDR1 is MDHEN and CDR2 SYDVKM. This CDR3 is built from 15 residues. CDR3 residues: CASLETSGSSYEQYF. CDR3 in DNA: TGTGCCAGCCTCGAGACTAGCGGGAGCTCCTACGAGCAGTACTTC.

This clonotype was found many times. This rearrangement joins TRBV20-1 to TRBJ2-1, with TRBD2 identical over 9 bases. Germline V gives CDR1 DFQATT, CDR2 SNEGSKA (reference sequence). The CDR3 is 14 residues long. J gave up 3 bases and V 3 bases, and 3 bases lay outside the gene matches. The CDR3 nucleotides are TGCAGTGCTAGGACTAGCGGAGACTACAATGAGCAGTTCTTC. It encodes CSARTSGDYNEQFF.

This clonotype was picked up a small number of times. This chain uses TRBV6-6 with TRBJ1-2; TRBD1 matches at 9 bases. The germline CDR1 and CDR2 sequences are MNHNY and SVGAGI (reference sequence). The CDR3 loop spans 15 amino acids. Trimming at V came to 4 bases and at J to 5 bases, leaving 8 bases not matched to a gene. CDR3 DNA sequence: TGTGCCAGCAGTTCCGGGACAGGGCTTGGTTATGGCTACACCTTC. Translating gives CASSSGTGLGYGYTF.

The gene calls are TRBV5-1 and TRBJ2-7; 9 bases are shared with TRBD1. The CDR3 is made up of 14 amino acids. Losses at the gene ends were 4 bases for V and 3 bases for J; bases not matched to a gene: 5. Germline loops: CDR1 SGHRS, CDR2 YFSETQ. The CDR3 loop is CASSPGQGIYEQYF. The CDR3 DNA is TGCGCCAGCAGCCCGGGACAGGGTATCTACGAGCAGTACTTC.

The chain is built from TRBV4-1 and TRBJ1-2; D ambiguous. V was clipped by 4 bases and J by 6 bases, with 12 bases between them. The CDR3 extends over 13 amino acids. Germline CDR1 is MGHRA and CDR2 is YSYEKL. The DNA of the CDR3 is TGCGCCAGCAGCCGGAAGGAAGAGGATGGCTACACCTTC. Translated, it gives CASSRKEEDGYTF.

The sample holds a few counts of this clonotype. The J gene is TRBJ2-5, the V gene TRBV12-3 or TRBV12-4; no reliable D call. The CDR3 contains 13 residues. V lost 3 bases and J 1 base, leaving 6 bases between the germline ends. CDR3 residues: CASSLQSQETQYF. For the CDR3, the DNA is TGTGCCAGCAGTTTGCAGTCCCAAGAGACCCAGTACTTC.

The sample holds many counts of this clonotype. The chain combines TRBV7-6 with TRBJ1-6, with D possibly matching TRBD1 (5 bases). Germline assignment: CDR1 SGHVS and CDR2 FNYEAQ. This CDR3 has 15 residues. Between the trimmed V and J ends, which lost 5 bases and 9 bases, there was a span of 17 bases. The CDR3 DNA reads TGTGCCAGCAGCGGAGGGACGGCGAAAATTTCACCCCTCCACTTT. This encodes CASSGGTAKISPLHF. Based on the CDR3 plus reference TRBV7-6 and TRBJ1-6, the full variable domain is GAGVSQSPRYKVTKRGQDVALRCDPISGHVSLYWYRQALGQGPEFLTYFNYEAQQDKSGLPNDRFSAERPEGSISTLTIQRTEQRDSAMYRCASSGGTAKISPLHFGNGTRLTVT.

This clonotype has only a few counts. The chain uses TRBV29-1 and TRBJ2-5; D not resolved. The CDR3 is 17 amino acids. V was shortened by 0 bases and J by 7 bases, with 24 bases between the two germline ends. CDR1 is SQVTM, CDR2 ANQGSEA, per germline. The CDR3 nucleotides are TGCAGCGTTGAAGACCCCCGCTTTTCGCAGACGAGAGGGACCCAGTACTTC. It encodes CSVEDPRFSQTRGTQYF.

This chain joins TRBV29-1 and TRBJ2-2; 7 bases are a match to TRBD1. The ends lost 3 bases at V and 6 bases at J; junction bases unmatched: 7. Germline V gene sequence: CDR1 SQVTM, CDR2 ANQGSEA. The CDR3 runs 14 residues. This CDR3 reads CSVDLGTAPGELFF. DNA for the CDR3: TGCAGCGTTGATCTTGGGACAGCCCCCGGGGAGCTGTTTTTT.

CDR3 loop: CASSSGRWSSYEQYF. The CDR3 region has the DNA TGTGCCAGCAGCTCAGGGAGGTGGAGCTCCTACGAGCAGTACTTC. This chain links TRBV13 with TRBJ2-7; D is perhaps TRBD2 (6 bases). In germline, CDR1 is PRHDT, CDR2 FYEKMQ (reference sequence). This CDR3 has 15 amino acids. V lost 4 bases to trimming and J lost 0 bases, with 13 bases between them.

This sequence joins TRBV6-6 and TRBJ2-7; D assignment may be TRBD1 or TRBD2 (6 bases each). Germline V lookup: CDR1 MNHNY, CDR2 SVGAGI (reference sequence). This CDR3 spans 14 amino acids. The ends were cut back, 2 bases at V and 5 bases at J, with 13 bases in the middle. The CDR3: CASSYESGADEQYF. In nucleotides, the CDR3 is TGTGCCAGCAGTTACGAATCGGGGGCAGACGAGCAGTACTTC.

The rearrangement joins TRBV27 to TRBJ2-3; TRBD2 agrees at 12 bases. The CDR3 is made up of 16 amino acids. Germline trimming cut 3 bases from V and 3 bases from J; bases unmatched to any gene: 4. CDR1 and CDR2 from the germline V gene are MNHEY and SMNVEV (reference sequence). The CDR3 nucleotides are TGTGCCAGCAGTTTCGCGACTAGCGGGAGTACAGATACGCAGTATTTT. It yields the protein CASSFATSGSTDTQYF.

Here the CDR3 reads CASSLSPPYEQYF. CDR3 coding DNA: TGTGCCAGCAGCTTGAGTCCTCCCTACGAGCAGTACTTC. The chain carries TRBV5-6 and TRBJ2-7; D not certain. From germline, CDR1 is SGHDT and CDR2 YYEEEE. This CDR3 spans 13 amino acids. The V end was cut by 1 base, the J end by 2 bases, with 7 bases between.

Many counts were recorded for this clonotype. The chain combines TRBV6-6 with TRBJ2-2; possible D gene TRBD2, 5 bases. Germline-derived CDR1 and CDR2 are MNHNY and SVGAGI (reference sequence). This CDR3 has 15 residues. Trimming stripped 2 bases from V and 6 bases from J, with 13 bases between. CDR3 nucleotide sequence: TGTGCCAGCAGTTACGAGGGAGAAACAGCCGGGGAGCTGTTTTTT. This encodes CASSYEGETAGELFF.

This clonotype has at least ten counts. V gene TRBV28 combines with J gene TRBJ2-7; 11 bases line up with TRBD2. V gave up 6 bases and J gave up 3 bases; unmatched junction bases: 4. This CDR3 contains 14 residues. Germline CDR1 and CDR2: MDHEN and SYDVKM. The CDR3 bases are TGTGCCAGCAGAGGTACTAGCGGGAGCTACGAGCAGTACTTC. This codes for CASRGTSGSYEQYF.

In this sample, this clonotype turned up a few times. The V gene is TRBV12-3 or TRBV12-4, the J gene TRBJ2-3, with 11 bases matching TRBD2. Unmatched junction bases numbered 9, after V lost 4 bases and J lost 6 bases. The CDR3 consists of 16 residues. The CDR3 DNA is TGTGCCAGCAGTTATATTAGCGGGGGGGCCTTGGATACGCAGTATTTT. Protein sequence: CASSYISGGALDTQYF.

V and J are TRBV24-1 and TRBJ1-6; a possible D gene is TRBD1 (6 bases). The V end lost 10 bases, the J end lost 7 bases, and 13 bases lay between the germline ends. The CDR3 totals 13 residues. Germline V gene lookup returns CDR1 KGHDR and CDR2 SFDVKD. The CDR3 here is CATRGNANSPLHF. The CDR3 DNA reads as TGTGCCACTAGGGGGAACGCGAATTCACCCCTCCACTTT.

J is TRBJ2-3 and V is TRBV9; TRBD2 aligns across 11 bases. Germline CDR1 is SGDLS and CDR2 is YYNGEE. The CDR3 extends over 16 amino acids. After removal of 2 bases from V and 1 base from J, the junction contained 3 bases not matched to a gene. The CDR3 is CASSVGTSGGTDTQYF. DNA of the CDR3: TGTGCCAGCAGCGTGGGGACTAGCGGAGGCACAGATACGCAGTATTTT.

This clonotype was seen a handful of times. This chain links TRBV7-9 with TRBJ2-1; the D gene could be TRBD1 or TRBD2 (5 bases each). Trimming took off 7 bases at V and 15 bases at J, with 19 bases between the two ends. CDR3 length: 12 amino acids. The germline V gene encodes CDR1 SEHNR and CDR2 FQNEAQ (reference sequence). This CDR3 is CASTTRGQASFF. DNA of the CDR3: TGTGCCAGCACCACGAGGGGCCAAGCCTCGTTCTTC. The full variable domain, its missing parts supplied by reference TRBV7-9 and TRBJ2-1, is DTGVSQNPRHKITKRGQNVTFRCDPISEHNRLYWYRQTLGQGPEFLTYFQNEAQLEKSRLLSDRFSAERPKGSFSTLEIQRTEQGDSAMYLCASTTRGQASFFGPGTRLTVL.

The chain has TRBV11-2 and TRBJ1-2, with 9 bases fitting TRBD1. Looked up from germline, CDR1 is SGHAT and CDR2 is FQNNGV. The junction had 11 bases not matched to a gene; V was cut back by 5 bases and J by 7 bases. The CDR3 is 15 amino acids. CDR3 sequence: CASSTPGQGASGYTF. In DNA form, the CDR3 reads TGTGCCAGCAGCACCCCGGGACAGGGTGCTAGTGGCTACACCTTC.

The table lists this clonotype with many counts. This chain connects TRBV5-6 to TRBJ1-6, with D perhaps TRBD1 (6 bases). CDR1 and CDR2 from the germline V gene are SGHDT and YYEEEE. The germline V and J ends were trimmed by 4 bases and 7 bases, with 15 bases remaining between them. This CDR3 contains 15 residues. In DNA form, the CDR3 reads TGTGCCAGCAGCCCCCGGGGGCGATCAAATTCACCCCTCCACTTT. The encoded protein is CASSPRGRSNSPLHF.

V usage is TRBV6-5 and J usage is TRBJ2-1, with D possibly matching TRBD1 (5 bases). The CDR3 covers 12 residues. CDR1 and CDR2 (germline): MNHEY, SVGAGI. V lost 5 bases to trimming and J lost 8 bases, with 10 bases between them. The CDR3 nucleotides read TGTGCCAGCAGTCAGCAGGGCTATGAGCAGTTCTTC. This gives the protein CASSQQGYEQFF.

The chain uses TRBV7-9 and TRBJ2-3, with TRBD2 matching over 9 bases. Losses at the gene ends were 5 bases for V and 1 base for J; bases not matched to a gene: 4. Germline assignment: CDR1 SEHNR and CDR2 FQNEAQ (reference sequence). CDR3 length: 15 amino acids. CDR3 in DNA: TGTGCCAGCAGCCAATTAGCGGGGGGCACAGATACGCAGTATTTT. As protein: CASSQLAGGTDTQYF.

This clonotype was seen a few times. The CDR3 nucleotides read TGTGCCAGCAGCCAGAAAGACAGAAACGAGCAGTACTTC. The encoded protein is CASSQKDRNEQYF. V usage is TRBV7-9 and J usage is TRBJ2-7; a weak D match, TRBD1 (5 bases). Germline V gives CDR1 SEHNR, CDR2 FQNEAQ (reference sequence). V dropped 5 bases and J dropped 5 bases, with 13 bases sitting between them. The CDR3 covers 13 residues. The full variable domain, rest sourced from reference TRBV7-9 and TRBJ2-7, is DTGVSQNPRHKITKRGQNVTFRCDPISEHNRLYWYRQTLGQGPEFLTYFQNEAQLEKSRLLSDRFSAERPKGSFSTLEIQRTEQGDSAMYLCASSQKDRNEQYFGPGTRLTVT.